One and the same sample provided the 30 T cell receptor beta chains below, sequenced in a study of tumor and adjacent non-tumor tissue in lung cancer. No cell sorting was done before RNA was extracted from the tissue. A modified ARM-PCR protocol with three rounds of nested PCR amplified TCRbeta. TCRdb re-derived calls from the multiplex PCR reads in MiXCR, one entry per CDR3 protein. There are roughly 200,000 distinct CDR3 sequences in the sample; 60% to 85% occur only once, and less than 25% lies in the top ten. What was sequenced was lung tumor tissue. The receptors shown here come from a man in his sixties with non-small cell lung cancer.

Remarks on this clonotype: This could be a read error, since a much larger clone is one nucleotide away. CDR3 coding DNA: TGCAGCGTTCGGACAGGCGCGAACGCTGAAGCTTTCTTT. This codes for CSVRTGANAEAFF. This sequence joins TRBV29-1 and TRBJ1-1; 7 bases match TRBD1. The CDR3 covers 13 residues. CDR1 SQVTM and CDR2 ANQGSEA come from the germline V gene.

To note about this clonotype: A much larger clone differs from this one at a single base, so this may be a read error. The chain employs TRBV20-1 and TRBJ2-7, with 7 nucleotides matching TRBD1. The junction had 8 bases not matched to a gene; V was cut back by 6 bases and J by 3 bases. The CDR3 extends over 13 amino acids. Germline V gene data show CDR1 as DFQATT and CDR2 as SNEGSKA (reference sequence). CDR3 DNA sequence: TGCAGTGCACACGACAGGGCTTGCTACGAGCAGTACTTC. Its protein is CSAHDRACYEQYF.

As concerns this clonotype: Being one base from a much bigger clone, this may be a read error. This sequence joins TRBV4-2 and TRBJ1-6; D gene uncertain. Trimming left V 5 bases short and J 8 bases short, with 7 bases between. From germline, CDR1 is LGHNA and CDR2 YNFKEQ. The CDR3 runs to 12 residues. The CDR3 DNA follows: TGTGCCAGCAGCTATGTTTATTCACCCCTCCACTTT. It yields the protein CASSYVYSPLHF.

The chain joins TRBV6-5 to TRBJ2-1; D uncertain. The CDR3 sequence is 13 residues long. From germline, CDR1 is MNHEY and CDR2 SVGAGI. CDR3 sequence reads: CASGRQLYNEQFF. DNA of the CDR3: TGTGCTTCTGGGCGGCAGTTATACAATGAGCAGTTCTTC.

About this clonotype: A much bigger clone sits one base away, suggesting this may be a read error. The chain recombines TRBV30 with TRBJ1-5, with D perhaps TRBD1 (5 bases). Trimming left V 2 bases short and J 6 bases short, with 14 bases between. This CDR3 contains 14 residues. Germline loops: CDR1 GTSNPN, CDR2 SVGIG (reference sequence). The CDR3 reads CAWSTGSGIQPQHF. CDR3 DNA: TGTGCCTGGAGTACCGGGTCAGGGATTCAGCCCCAGCATTTT.

The V gene is TRBV11-2, the J gene TRBJ2-7; D is uncertain. The CDR3 sequence is 14 residues long. CDR1 is SGHAT, CDR2 FQNNGV, per germline. Between the trimmed V and J ends, which lost 2 bases and 5 bases, there was a span of 13 bases. CDR3 coding DNA: TGTGCCAGCAGCTTACGCCAGAGTTCCAACGAGCAGTACTTC. Translation gives CASSLRQSSNEQYF.

The chain couples TRBV20-1 to TRBJ1-4; D unresolved. Germline CDR1 reads DFQATT; CDR2 reads SNEGSKA (reference sequence). The CDR3 runs 14 residues. Trimming cost V 3 bases and J 8 bases, with 16 bases left between them. CDR3 nucleotides: TGCAGTGCTAGTATGACCATCGGAGGGGAAAAACTGTTTTTT. Its translation: CSASMTIGGEKLFF.

This clonotype was observed a handful of times. A much larger clone lies a single base off, so this may be a read error. The J gene is TRBJ2-1, the V gene TRBV6-2 or TRBV6-3; TRBD1 is a possible D gene (6 bases). The germline V gene encodes CDR1 MNHEY and CDR2 SVGEGT. The CDR3 extends over 11 amino acids. The CDR3 spells CVSSYVRGVFF. The CDR3 DNA sequence: TGTGTCAGCAGTTACGTCAGGGGAGTCTTCTTC.

The table lists this clonotype with a few counts. The DNA of the CDR3 is TGTGCCAGCAGGGCCCGCGGGGGGGTCCTTCAAGAGACCCAGTACTTC. Its translation is CASRARGGVLQETQYF. This sequence joins TRBV6-6 and TRBJ2-5, with TRBD2 matching over 9 bases. This CDR3 has 16 amino acids. V was pared by 6 bases and J by 2 bases, with 10 bases of the junction left unmatched. Germline V CDR1 and CDR2: MNHNY, SVGAGI (reference sequence).

The V and J genes are TRBV11-2 and TRBJ2-2; possibly TRBD1 for D (5 bases). The V end lost 5 bases, the J end lost 11 bases, and 21 bases lay between the germline ends. Germline loops: CDR1 SGHAT, CDR2 FQNNGV. This CDR3 is 15 amino acids long. CDR3 nucleotides: TGTGCCAGCAGCGAAGGTGGCCTAAGCACAGGAGAGCTGTTTTTT. It is translated as CASSEGGLSTGELFF.

Remarks on this clonotype: A much larger clone differs from this one at a single base, so this may be a read error. The rearrangement links TRBV4-3 to TRBJ2-7; D ambiguous. CDR1 and CDR2 (germline): LGHNA, YSLEER. The CDR3 extends over 14 amino acids. Here the CDR3 DNA reads TGCGCCAGCAGCCAAGATCGGTCTGCGCGAGAGCACTACTTC. Amino acid sequence: CASSQDRSAREHYF.

Turning to this clonotype: A read error may produce the germline difference seen at one junction end. V gene TRBV6-5 combines with J gene TRBJ2-3; D may be TRBD1 (5 bases). This CDR3 is 13 amino acids long. The germline CDR1 and CDR2 sequences are MNHEY and SVGAGI. The CDR3 loop is CGSRPSQGYTQYF. The CDR3 bases are TGTGGCAGCAGGCCATCGCAGGGATATACGCAGTATTTT.

The genes are TRBV4-3 and TRBJ2-2, with D perhaps matching TRBD1 (6 bases). The V end was cut by 4 bases, the J end by 4 bases, with 19 bases between. Germline V gives CDR1 LGHNA, CDR2 YSLEER. The CDR3 is 17 residues long. In DNA form, the CDR3 reads TGCGCCAGCAGCCCCAGACTGGATGGGGGCGGCACCGGGGAGCTGTTTTTT. This sequence encodes CASSPRLDGGGTGELFF.

The chain uses TRBV29-1 and TRBJ1-2; D gene uncertain. Germline V gives CDR1 SQVTM, CDR2 ANQGSEA. V lost 5 bases and J 8 bases, leaving 15 bases between the germline ends. The CDR3 length is 12 residues. CDR3 residues: CSVWRESPGYTF. The DNA of the CDR3 is TGCAGCGTTTGGAGGGAATCCCCCGGCTACACCTTC.

On this clonotype itself: This clone may be a read error of a much larger clone one base away. This chain links TRBV7-2 with TRBJ2-1; TRBD1 might be the D (6 bases). The CDR3 is 13 residues long. Looked up from germline, CDR1 is SGHTA and CDR2 is FQGNSA. The CDR3 DNA reads as TGTGCCAACAGCCAACAGGGTTGGGATGAGCAGTTCTTC. Translating it yields CANSQQGWDEQFF.

Note on this clonotype: No conserved phenylalanine or tryptophan ends this CDR3, so it is likely a read error. V is TRBV11-1 and J is TRBJ1-1; D remains unclear. Germline V gene data show CDR1 as SGHAT and CDR2 as FQDESV (reference sequence). CDR3 length: 13 amino acids. Written as DNA, the CDR3 is TGTGCCAGCAACTTAAGCGAGAACACTGAAGCTTTCGTT. This gives the protein CASNLSENTEAFV.

The rearrangement joins TRBV12-3 or TRBV12-4 to TRBJ1-4, with a possible D match to TRBD1 (6 bases). The CDR3 totals 15 residues. The CDR3 protein is CATTGSGTSNEKLFF. The CDR3 DNA reads TGTGCTACTACAGGATCTGGGACAAGTAATGAAAAACTGTTTTTT.

Of note for this clonotype: Germline is not matched at one junction end, which may reflect a read error. The chain couples TRBV5-5 to TRBJ1-2, with a tentative D call TRBD1 (5 bases). The CDR3 covers 15 residues. The germline CDR1 and CDR2 sequences are SGHKS and YYEKEE (reference sequence). In DNA, the CDR3 is TGTACCAGCAGCTCGGAATCACCGGGACTCATGCCGGGGACCTTC. It translates to CTSSSESPGLMPGTF.

This clonotype occurred once. Here the CDR3 omits its conserved ending phenylalanine or tryptophan, so a read error is the likely source. The J gene is TRBJ1-4, the V gene TRBV12-3 or TRBV12-4; TRBD1 is a possible D gene (6 bases). The CDR3 is 17 amino acids. The chain's CDR3 is CAISPGKDRATNEKLFI. CDR3 coding DNA: TGTGCCATCAGTCCCGGTAAGGACAGAGCAACTAATGAAAAACTGTTTATC.

V and J are TRBV4-1 and TRBJ2-7; 7 bases match TRBD2. The germline V gene encodes CDR1 MGHRA and CDR2 YSYEKL. The V and J ends lost 2 bases and 5 bases, in that order; junction bases with no gene match: 9. This CDR3 region has 15 residues. The CDR3 nucleotides are TGCGCCAGCAGCCAAAGGCTGGGAGGGAGGCACGAGCAGTACTTC. It is translated as CASSQRLGGRHEQYF.

The chain links TRBV4-3 to TRBJ2-2; D is unclear. Trimming shortened V by 1 base and J by 5 bases, and 8 bases separated the two germline ends. CDR1 is LGHNA and CDR2 is YSLEER in the germline V gene. This CDR3 has 14 residues. The DNA of the CDR3 is TGCGCCAGCAGCCAAGGCCATGAGACCGGGGAGCTGTTTTTT. It translates to CASSQGHETGELFF.

The genes are TRBV6-5 and TRBJ2-1; D ambiguous. Between the trimmed V and J ends, which lost 6 bases and 4 bases, there was a span of 10 bases. Per the germline V gene, CDR1 is MNHEY and CDR2 is SVGAGI. The CDR3 covers 13 residues. The CDR3 reads CASRKIGYNEQFF. The CDR3 DNA follows: TGTGCCAGCAGAAAAATAGGGTACAATGAGCAGTTCTTC.

This clonotype came up many times. The chain employs TRBV5-6 and TRBJ2-7; D possibly matches TRBD1 or TRBD2 (5 bases each). The CDR3 consists of 14 residues. V lost 2 bases and J 1 base, leaving 10 bases between the germline ends. Germline V lookup: CDR1 SGHDT, CDR2 YYEEEE. The CDR3 sequence is CASSFRDGSYEQYF. CDR3 nucleotides: TGTGCCAGCAGCTTCCGGGACGGATCCTACGAGCAGTACTTC.

The V gene is TRBV29-1, the J gene TRBJ2-2; D might be TRBD2 (7 bases). Trimming cost V 7 bases and J 15 bases, with 24 bases left between them. The germline V gene has CDR1 SQVTM and CDR2 ANQGSEA. The CDR3 covers 13 residues. The CDR3 region has the DNA TGCAGCGCCGGTCGGCGGGACACCGGGGGGATGTTTTTT. As protein: CSAGRRDTGGMFF.

As concerns this clonotype: A much larger clone differs from this one at a single base, so this may be a read error. The genes are TRBV4-3 and TRBJ2-1; TRBD2 might be the D (6 bases). Deletions cut 1 base from V and 6 bases from J, with 13 bases between. The CDR3 covers 15 residues. Per the germline V gene, CDR1 is LGHNA and CDR2 is YSLEER. The CDR3 DNA follows: TGCGCCAGCAGCCAAGCCGGGAGTGGTTGCAATGAGCAGTTCTTC. Translation: CASSQAGSGCNEQFF.

The chain carries TRBV11-2 and TRBJ2-7; D is ambiguous. This CDR3 has 14 residues. V was trimmed by 0 bases and J by 2 bases, leaving 8 bases between them. Per germline, CDR1 SGHAT and CDR2 FQNNGV. The CDR3 protein is CASSLDLRTYEQYF. The CDR3 nucleotides are TGTGCCAGCAGCTTAGATCTAAGGACCTACGAGCAGTACTTC.

This clonotype was recorded only once. A much larger clonotype is one base distant, so this may be a read error. The CDR3 carries no conserved terminal phenylalanine or tryptophan, so it likely arises from a read error. CDR3 bases: TGTGCCAGCAGCCTGGTGAGCTCCTACGAGCAGTACTTG. Its translation: CASSLVSSYEQYL. V is TRBV6-5 and J is TRBJ2-7; D not certain. V was shortened by 6 bases and J by 0 bases, with 9 bases between the two germline ends. The CDR3 has 13 amino acids. Germline V lookup: CDR1 MNHEY, CDR2 SVGAGI.

The V and J genes are TRBV20-1 and TRBJ2-3; no reliable D call. The V gene lost 6 bases and the J gene lost 1 base, with 11 bases spanning the gap. Germline assignment: CDR1 DFQATT and CDR2 SNEGSKA (reference sequence). The CDR3 contains 13 residues. The DNA of the CDR3 is TGCAGTGCCCCACGCCAAGGCACAGATACGCAGTATTTT. This codes for CSAPRQGTDTQYF.

The V call is TRBV6-6, the J call TRBJ2-1, with 8 bases aligning to TRBD2. Germline assignment: CDR1 MNHNY and CDR2 SVGAGI (reference sequence). The CDR3 consists of 15 residues. V lost 5 bases to trimming and J lost 9 bases; unmatched junction nucleotides: 12. CDR3 protein: CASSNSSGVGGEQFF. The CDR3 coding sequence is TGTGCCAGCAGTAACAGTAGCGGGGTGGGGGGTGAGCAGTTCTTC.

This clonotype was detected only once. One end of the junction varies from germline; a read error may be responsible. The chain combines TRBV24-1 with TRBJ2-7; 9 positions agree with TRBD1. The CDR3 runs to 15 residues. CDR1 and CDR2 from the germline V gene are KGHDR and SFDVKD. The CDR3 nucleotides read TGTGCCACCAGTAATCCGGGACAGGGATCCTACGAGCTGTACTTC. This encodes CATSNPGQGSYELYF.